This entry is about one TCR beta chain. Original data processing: Amplifying reference gene primers gave estimates of nucleated cell counts. The table came from immunoSEQ multiplex PCR; TCRdb's copy has only in-frame clones and leaves some out. V, J and clone size were drawn from that table, and D and trimming were deduced from the DNA. The sample has tens of thousands of clones, 85% to 95% seen once; the top ten hold over 1.5%. V was trimmed by 2 bases and J by 6 bases, leaving 12 bases between them. Germline lookup yields CDR1 SGHTA and CDR2 FQGNSA. The CDR3 totals 14 residues. This entry is derived from a study of blood T cell repertoires in COVID-19. Study context: The United States, Italy and Spain provided the acute and convalescent COVID-19 samples. PBMCs, B-cell-depleted T cells, or T cells provided the cDNA or gDNA that made up the material.

The TCR sequence derives from a man aged 55 to 70 with acute or convalescent COVID-19. This rearrangement joins TRBV7-2 to TRBJ2-3, with D tentatively TRBD2 (6 bases). Sequencing used peripheral blood. The CDR3 sequence: CASSLYGRVDTQYF. DNA for the CDR3: TGTGCCAGCAGCTTATACGGGAGAGTCGATACGCAGTATTTT.